Following are 6 T cell receptor beta chains from one sample sequenced in a study of neurological immune-mediated disorders. Via MiXCR, TCRdb re-called the 5' RACE reads, giving one row per CDR3 protein. This sample yields approximately 82,000 distinct CDR3 sequences, of which 13% to 15% are seen a single time; roughly 7.3% belongs to the top ten. The sequenced sample was PBMCs. The receptors shown here come from a woman aged 45 to 65 in good health.

This clonotype showed up many times. J is TRBJ2-3 and V is TRBV5-1; maybe TRBD2 (6 bases). Germline V gene sequence: CDR1 SGHRS, CDR2 YFSETQ. The CDR3 loop spans 17 amino acids. V shed 0 bases and J shed 0 bases, with 14 bases lying between them. The CDR3 loop is CASSLALAPTSTDTQYF. The DNA of the CDR3 is TGCGCCAGCAGCTTGGCCCTAGCGCCGACTAGCACAGATACGCAGTATTTT.

This clonotype was counted many times. The chain combines TRBV5-1 with TRBJ2-7; D unclear. This CDR3 is built from 16 residues. V lost 0 bases, J lost 5 bases, and 18 bases lay in between. Germline CDR1 reads SGHRS; CDR2 reads YFSETQ. The CDR3: CASSLDPGGSVNEQYF. The CDR3 DNA is TGCGCCAGCAGCTTGGATCCAGGCGGCTCGGTAAACGAGCAGTACTTC.

Many counts were recorded for this clonotype. The genes are TRBV5-1 and TRBJ2-1; D is uncertain. Germline V gene sequence: CDR1 SGHRS, CDR2 YFSETQ. Trimming removed 5 bases at V and 2 bases at J, with 8 bases between. The CDR3 runs 13 residues. The CDR3 bases are TGCGCCAGCAGTGCTCCGCCCTACAATGAGCAGTTCTTC. Translated: CASSAPPYNEQFF.

This clonotype was counted many times. The V gene is TRBV2, the J gene TRBJ2-3, with D perhaps matching TRBD1 (5 bases). Germline values: CDR1 SNHLY, CDR2 FYNNEI. This CDR3 is 12 amino acids long. V was shortened by 6 bases and J by 6 bases, with 10 bases between the two germline ends. CDR3 protein: CASRRQLDTQYF. The CDR3 region has the DNA TGTGCCAGCAGGAGACAGCTGGATACGCAGTATTTT.

This clonotype was counted many times. The chain joins TRBV6-6 to TRBJ2-5; 8 bases agree with TRBD1. With 6 bases clipped from V and 7 bases from J, the junction kept 13 bases outside the gene matches. This CDR3 has 15 amino acids. Germline values: CDR1 MNHNY, CDR2 SVGAGI (reference sequence). The CDR3 DNA sequence: TGTGCCAGCAGCCGAGACAGGGGCGAATCAAGGACCCAGTACTTC. It specifies CASSRDRGESRTQYF.

This clonotype came up many times. The V gene is TRBV12-3 or TRBV12-4, the J gene TRBJ2-1, with 9 bases identical to TRBD2. The CDR3 extends over 14 amino acids. V was pared by 6 bases and J by 3 bases, with 3 bases of the junction left unmatched. The CDR3 reads CASRRLADYNEQFF. Written as DNA, the CDR3 is TGTGCCAGCAGGCGACTAGCGGACTACAATGAGCAGTTCTTC.